A single sample is the source of the 17 T cell receptor beta chains below, sequenced in a study of cytomegalovirus exposure and HLA in healthy donors. The data were produced by immunoSEQ multiplex PCR, yet TCRdb's version contains in-frame clones alone and is incomplete. In the table there are some 260,000 clones, about 90% of which are singletons. Sequencing used PBMCs. These receptors were obtained from a woman in her thirties in good health and CMV-seronegative.

The chain couples TRBV2 to TRBJ2-1; D is perhaps TRBD2 (6 bases). The CDR3 consists of 16 residues. Germline assignment: CDR1 SNHLY and CDR2 FYNNEI. Trimming took off 8 bases at V and 6 bases at J, with 23 bases between the two ends. CDR3 residues: CASGAWAKGGINEQFF. CDR3 in DNA: TGTGCCAGCGGGGCTTGGGCCAAGGGAGGAATCAATGAGCAGTTCTTC. The entire variable domain, with the rest obtained from reference TRBV2 and TRBJ2-1, is as follows: EPEVTQTPSHQVTQMGQEVILRCVPISNHLYFYWYRQILGQKVEFLVSFYNNEISEKSEIFDDQFSVERPDGSNFTLKIRSTKLEDSAMYFCASGAWAKGGINEQFFGPGTRLTVL.

The rearrangement uses TRBV30 and TRBJ2-7; TRBD1 might be the D (5 bases). Trimming left V 2 bases short and J 2 bases short, with 19 bases between. From germline, CDR1 is GTSNPN and CDR2 SVGIG (reference sequence). The CDR3 is made up of 16 amino acids. The CDR3 is CAWSSDRQGGPYEQYF. CDR3 nucleotides: TGTGCCTGGAGTTCGGATCGGCAGGGTGGACCCTACGAGCAGTACTTC.

Here the CDR3 DNA reads TGTGCCAGCAGTTTAGAGACGTATGGCTACACCTTC. This codes for CASSLETYGYTF. The chain is built from TRBV28 and TRBJ1-2; D is unresolved. V shed 2 bases and J shed 5 bases, with 6 bases lying between them. This CDR3 is 12 amino acids long. Germline V gene lookup returns CDR1 MDHEN and CDR2 SYDVKM.

The CDR3 loop reads CASSIDRVQPQHF. The CDR3 nucleotides read TGTGCCAGTAGTATAGACAGGGTCCAGCCCCAGCATTTT. The chain couples TRBV19 to TRBJ1-5; D perhaps matches TRBD1 (5 bases). The CDR3 runs to 13 residues. Germline V gene sequence: CDR1 LNHDA, CDR2 SQIVND (reference sequence). V shed 0 bases and J shed 7 bases, with 7 bases lying between them. The complete variable domain, with remaining parts taken from reference TRBV19 and TRBJ1-5, reads DGGITQSPKYLFRKEGQNVTLSCEQNLNHDAMYWYRQDPGQGLRLIYYSQIVNDFQKGDIAEGYSVSREKKESFPLTVTSAQKNPTAFYLCASSIDRVQPQHFGDGTRLSIL.

The V and J genes are TRBV4-3 and TRBJ2-3; 8 bases are a match to TRBD1. The V gene end was trimmed by 4 bases and the J gene end by 5 bases; junction bases not matched to a gene: 8. The CDR3 loop spans 15 amino acids. The V gene's germline CDR1 is LGHNA and CDR2 YSLEER. This CDR3 is CASSPRDRNKDTQYF. DNA for the CDR3: TGCGCCAGCAGCCCCCGGGACAGGAATAAAGATACGCAGTATTTT.

The genes are TRBV23-1 and TRBJ1-4; no firm D call. TRBV23-1 is noted as an ORF with a role that remains uncertain. CDR3 length: 16 amino acids. The V end lost 0 bases, the J end lost 7 bases, and 15 bases lay between the germline ends. This chain's CDR3 is CASSQSPGELGEKLFF. CDR3 in DNA: TGCGCCAGCAGTCAATCGCCAGGAGAACTGGGTGAAAAACTGTTTTTT.

The chain links TRBV7-8 to TRBJ2-5; 7 bases align to TRBD2. Germline-derived CDR1 and CDR2 are SGHVS and FQNEAQ. The CDR3 is 14 residues long. V shed 2 bases and J 5 bases; nucleotides not matched to a gene: 5. The CDR3 bases are TGTGCCAGCAGCTTAAGTCGGGGGGTGGAGACCCAGTACTTC. Its translation is CASSLSRGVETQYF. Filled out from reference TRBV7-8 and TRBJ2-5, the complete variable domain reads GAGVSQSPRYKVAKRGQDVALRCDPISGHVSLFWYQQALGQGPEFLTYFQNEAQLDKSGLPSDRFFAERPEGSVSTLKIQRTQQEDSAVYLCASSLSRGVETQYFGPGTRLLVL.

V usage is TRBV7-8 and J usage is TRBJ2-1; D perhaps matches TRBD2 (5 bases). Looked up from germline, CDR1 is SGHVS and CDR2 is FQNEAQ. The CDR3 is 12 residues long. V gave up 3 bases and J gave up 12 bases, with 12 bases separating them. CDR3 loop: CASSFGSGRQFF. The CDR3 DNA reads as TGTGCCAGCAGCTTCGGGTCTGGGAGGCAGTTCTTC.

V is TRBV5-1 and J is TRBJ2-7; D is possibly TRBD2 (6 bases). The CDR3 spans 13 residues. V lost 0 bases and J 6 bases, leaving 10 bases between the germline ends. CDR1 SGHRS and CDR2 YFSETQ come from the germline V gene. The CDR3 DNA reads as TGCGCCAGCAGCTTGGCTCCGGGGGTCGAGCAGTACTTC. Protein product: CASSLAPGVEQYF. The full variable domain, rest sourced from reference TRBV5-1 and TRBJ2-7, is KAGVTQTPRYLIKTRGQQVTLSCSPISGHRSVSWYQQTPGQGLQFLFEYFSETQRNKGNFPGRFSGRQFSNSRSEMNVSTLELGDSALYLCASSLAPGVEQYFGPGTRLTVT.

This clone was detected only once. The rearrangement joins TRBV2 to TRBJ2-7; a weak D match, TRBD2 (5 bases). The CDR3 totals 15 residues. Germline V lookup: CDR1 SNHLY, CDR2 FYNNEI. V was trimmed by 1 base and J by 5 bases, leaving 15 bases between them. As DNA, the CDR3 is TGTGCCAGCAGTGAAGTGGTGGGAGTCGGAAACGAGCAGTACTTC. Its translation: CASSEVVGVGNEQYF. Using reference TRBV2 and TRBJ2-7 for the parts outside the CDR3, the full variable domain is EPEVTQTPSHQVTQMGQEVILRCVPISNHLYFYWYRQILGQKVEFLVSFYNNEISEKSEIFDDQFSVERPDGSNFTLKIRSTKLEDSAMYFCASSEVVGVGNEQYFGPGTRLTVT.

The chain uses TRBV28 and TRBJ1-1; D is perhaps TRBD1 (5 bases). Trimming pared 5 bases from V and 5 bases from J, leaving 24 bases between. Per germline, CDR1 MDHEN and CDR2 SYDVKM. The CDR3 is 17 residues long. CDR3 residues: CASSTYLSGRGGTEAFF. CDR3 sequence (DNA): TGTGCCAGCAGTACTTACTTGTCGGGGCGCGGAGGGACTGAAGCTTTCTTT.

The rearrangement uses TRBV9 and TRBJ2-1, with 7 bases that match TRBD2. The V gene's germline CDR1 is SGDLS and CDR2 YYNGEE. V trimming: 0 bases; J trimming: 5 bases; junction bases outside the gene matches: 11. There are 17 residues in the CDR3. The CDR3 spells CASSVDSGGEPNNEQFF. For the CDR3, the DNA is TGTGCCAGCAGCGTAGACAGTGGGGGGGAGCCTAACAATGAGCAGTTCTTC.

The genes are TRBV28 and TRBJ2-7; D might be TRBD1 (7 bases). Germline V gene lookup returns CDR1 MDHEN and CDR2 SYDVKM. CDR3 length: 17 amino acids. Trimming removed 2 bases from V and 6 bases from J, with 23 bases in between. The CDR3 reads CASSLPTGLRAEGEQYF. CDR3 sequence (DNA): TGTGCCAGCAGTTTACCGACAGGGCTGAGGGCGGAGGGCGAGCAGTACTTC.

The chain carries TRBV5-6 and TRBJ1-1, with D tentatively TRBD1 (5 bases). The germline gives CDR1 SGHDT, CDR2 YYEEEE. This CDR3 contains 15 residues. With 6 bases removed from V and 7 bases from J, the gap between germline ends came to 22 bases. The chain's CDR3 is CASTKRGPAGNEAFF. CDR3 DNA: TGTGCCAGCACCAAGCGCGGGCCCGCAGGGAATGAAGCTTTCTTT.

V and J are TRBV27 and TRBJ1-2; 9 nucleotides match TRBD1. The CDR3 length is 15 residues. Germline V gene lookup returns CDR1 MNHEY and CDR2 SMNVEV (reference sequence). Trimming at V came to 5 bases and at J to 5 bases, leaving 9 bases not matched to a gene. The CDR3 region is CASSITGGRGYGYTF. CDR3 nucleotides: TGTGCCAGCAGTATCACAGGGGGCCGCGGGTATGGCTACACCTTC.

The chain recombines TRBV29-1 with TRBJ2-1; the match to TRBD2 covers 12 bases. Germline CDR1 reads SQVTM; CDR2 reads ANQGSEA. The J segment lost 13 bases and the V segment lost 0 bases, leaving 13 bases of the junction unmatched. The CDR3 is 16 amino acids. The DNA for the CDR3 is TGCAGCGTTGAAGAGGTTCCTGGACTAGCGGGATGGGGCCAGTTCTTC. It encodes CSVEEVPGLAGWGQFF.

The chain is built from TRBV5-6 and TRBJ2-7; D remains unclear. Germline loops: CDR1 SGHDT, CDR2 YYEEEE. Trimming stripped 1 base from V and 3 bases from J, with 11 bases between. This CDR3 contains 14 residues. CDR3 region: CASSLRRGDYEQYF. The CDR3 DNA follows: TGTGCCAGCAGCTTGCGTAGAGGTGACTACGAGCAGTACTTC.